This T cell receptor beta chain was profiled in a study of blood T cells in healthy people across ages. Findings and caveats of the study: Without sorted subsets, naive and antigen-experienced compartments could not be conclusively compared.

There are a few counts of this clonotype. Its target is unknown. CDR1 and CDR2 from the germline V gene are SGHRS and YFSETQ. This CDR3 is 17 amino acids long. V lost 6 bases and J 3 bases, leaving 21 bases between the germline ends. With a J-beta primer mix and a sample-barcoded 5' primer, a second PCR ran about 6 to 11 cycles. TCRdb used MiXCR to reprocess the 5' RACE reads, holding one entry per CDR3 protein. The sample contains nearly 800,000 distinct CDR3 sequences, roughly 25% of which appear only once. These data also formed part of another study, on T cells of mothers and their children.

The source is a boy aged 5 to 17 in good health. The rearrangement uses TRBV5-1 and TRBJ1-4; maybe TRBD1 (6 bases). Sequences were obtained from blood. CDR3 residues: CASKRLGPQGANEKLFF. The DNA for the CDR3 is TGCGCCAGCAAACGTCTGGGTCCACAGGGAGCTAATGAAAAACTGTTTTTT.